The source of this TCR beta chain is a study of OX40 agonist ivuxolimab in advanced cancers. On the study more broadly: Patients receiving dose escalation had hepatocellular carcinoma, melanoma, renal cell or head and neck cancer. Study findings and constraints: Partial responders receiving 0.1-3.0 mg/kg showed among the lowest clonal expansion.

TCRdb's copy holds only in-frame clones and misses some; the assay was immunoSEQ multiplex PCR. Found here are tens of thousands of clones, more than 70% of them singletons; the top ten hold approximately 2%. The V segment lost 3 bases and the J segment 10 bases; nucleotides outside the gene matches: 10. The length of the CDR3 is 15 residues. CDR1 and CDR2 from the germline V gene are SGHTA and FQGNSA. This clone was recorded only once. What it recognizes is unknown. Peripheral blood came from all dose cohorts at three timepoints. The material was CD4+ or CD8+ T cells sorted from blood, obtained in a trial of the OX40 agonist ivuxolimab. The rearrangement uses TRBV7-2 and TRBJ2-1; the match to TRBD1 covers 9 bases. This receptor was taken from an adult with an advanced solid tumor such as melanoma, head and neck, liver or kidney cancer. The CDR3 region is CASSLQQGTGNEQFF. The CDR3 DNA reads TGTGCCAGCAGCTTGCAACAGGGGACAGGGAACGAGCAGTTCTTC.